This TCR beta chain was retrieved from a study of OX40 agonist ivuxolimab in advanced cancers. For context, the study as a whole: Ivuxolimab was an agonistic, fully human IgG2 monoclonal antibody directed against OX40 (CD134), a costimulatory receptor. Intravenous ivuxolimab was administered to patients every 2 weeks at six dose levels: 0.01, 0.1, 0.3, 1.5, 3 and 10 mg/kg. Among the 52 dose-escalation patients, about 19 had hepatocellular carcinoma, 15 or so melanoma, 9 renal cell carcinoma and 9 head and neck cancer. In the dose-escalation cohort, approximately 82% of patients were male, and the mean age was approximately 64 years, with a range of roughly 23 to 85. Patients were allowed to have had prior anti-PD-1, anti-PD-L1 or anti-CTLA-4 therapy, and approximately 40% of the dose-escalation patients had previously received checkpoint inhibitors. Partial responses occurred in three dose-escalation patients: two with cutaneous melanoma and one with hepatocellular carcinoma. Peripheral TCRbeta sequencing was intended to test whether TCR sequence diversity was altered and clonal T-cell expansion was caused by ivuxolimab. The paper covers the monotherapy dose-escalation part of the phase I ivuxolimab trial, which included N of about 50 patients. Points the paper makes about the study in general: Low levels of normalized T-cell clonal expansion were also seen in some patients who did not respond. The antigen specificity of the peripheral T cells that underwent clonal expansion was not determined. At doses from 0.1 to 3.0 mg/kg, clonal expansion was seen in both CD4+ and CD8+ blood T cells between baseline and week 6. In partial responders in the 0.1-3.0 mg/kg groups, normalized peripheral clonal expansion was found to be among the lowest, especially among CD8+ T cells. On average, CD8+ T cells showed more expanded clones than CD4+ T cells after ivuxolimab.

V drops 0 bases and J drops 7 bases, leaving 7 bases in between. The CDR3 runs 13 amino acids, cysteine and phenylalanine included. Only the CDR3 part of the read is kept: 39 bases, read in frame from the first base. The CDR1 and CDR2 encoded by the germline V gene (reference sequence) are MNHNY and SVGAGI. Points on this clone: Its target antigen remains unknown. The sample holds no much larger clone one base away, and base qualities are not on file.

Patients with autoimmune disease history or receiving systemic immunosuppression were excluded from the trial. Peripheral blood for TCR sequencing was collected from all dose cohorts at baseline, on cycle 4 day 1, and on cycle 7 day 1. Samples came from an open-label, multicenter, first-in-human phase I dose-escalation trial of ivuxolimab. Adults with locally advanced or metastatic head and neck squamous cell, hepatocellular, melanoma or renal cell carcinoma were enrolled in the trial. Before TCR sequencing, CD4+ T cells and CD8+ T cells from peripheral blood were sorted into separate populations. For sequencing of the TCRbeta CDR3 region, genomic DNA was extracted from the sorted cells. The immunoSEQ Assay was used to sequence the TCRbeta CDR3 regions. TCRdb took this table from immuneACCESS and kept in-frame rearrangements with V and J called. Such tables lack part of the clones; where checked against another copy, unresolved V genes explain under half of the gap, and the rest is unexplained. Recorded for this sample are fewer than 80,000 clones; 85% of them occurred a single time. The ten largest account for 0.5% to 0.85% of the sample.

Sequenced material: CD4+ or CD8+ T cells sorted from blood, taken in a trial of the OX40 agonist ivuxolimab. The chain is assembled from TRBV6-6 and TRBJ1-5; no D gene can be assigned with confidence. The sequence derives from an adult with an advanced solid tumor such as melanoma, head and neck, liver or kidney cancer. This receptor carries the CDR3 CASSYSETQPQHF. The DNA sequence follows: TGTGCCAGCAGTTACTCGGAAACCCAGCCCCAGCATTTT.